Presented here are 11 T cell receptor beta chains from one specimen sequenced in a study of T cells expressing NK-cell markers. Using the 5' RACE reads, TCRdb records one entry per CDR3 protein without DNA. The sample includes about 380,000 distinct CDR3 sequences. Sequencing used blood T cells: a sorted CD56 or NKG2C T cell subset, CD4+ or CD8+ T cells, or bulk PBMC T cells (not recorded which). The source is a man aged 18-75 years in good health.

This sequence joins TRBV2 and TRBJ2-7; TCRdb lists TRBD1, though no DNA is available to test this call. In germline, CDR1 is SNHLY, CDR2 FYNNEI. The CDR3 covers 11 residues. This CDR3 is CASGQGWEQYF.

The V gene is TRBV4-2, the J gene TRBJ2-1; TCRdb's D gene call, TRBD2, goes unchecked for lack of DNA. The CDR3 spans 18 residues. Germline lookup yields CDR1 LGHNA and CDR2 YNFKEQ. The chain's CDR3 is CASSQEGTSGGMFDEQFF.

The chain has TRBV6-1 and TRBJ1-3. The CDR3 is 17 amino acids. Germline CDR1 is MNHNS and CDR2 is SASEGT. CDR3 loop: CASSEEAGLLSGNTIYF.

The chain recombines TRBV24-1 with TRBJ2-5; as DNA is missing, the TRBD2 call by TCRdb cannot be tested. Looked up from germline, CDR1 is KGHDR and CDR2 is SFDVKD. The CDR3 covers 15 residues. CDR3 loop: CATKRTSGNGETQYF.

The chain recombines TRBV2 with TRBJ1-5. CDR3 size: 11 residues. CDR1 SNHLY and CDR2 FYNNEI come from the germline V gene. The CDR3 protein is CASRLGQPQHF.

Here the CDR3 reads CASSLGPRDSGTYEQYF. The rearrangement uses TRBV5-1 and TRBJ2-7; TCRdb calls TRBD2, which cannot be checked without DNA. The CDR3 is 17 amino acids. Germline CDR1 reads SGHRS; CDR2 reads YFSETQ.

This CDR3 reads CASSPSQTAYDGYTF. The chain couples TRBV18 to TRBJ1-2. The CDR3 loop spans 15 amino acids. Germline CDR1 and CDR2: KGHSH and LQKENI.

V usage is TRBV10-3 and J usage is TRBJ2-2; lacking DNA, the TRBD1 call made by TCRdb goes unchecked. The CDR3 is 15 residues long. From germline, CDR1 is ENHRY and CDR2 SYGVKD. CDR3 residues: CAISVIQGNTGELFF.

This rearrangement joins TRBV7-2 to TRBJ2-1. CDR1 SGHTA and CDR2 FQGNSA come from the germline V gene. The CDR3 extends over 15 amino acids. The CDR3: CASSLAGGLYNEQFF.

The chain combines TRBV12-5 with TRBJ2-1. Germline V gene lookup returns CDR1 LGHNT and CDR2 FRNRAP. The CDR3 runs to 12 residues. The CDR3 is CASGLVRYEQFF.

The gene calls are TRBV5-1 and TRBJ2-3; TCRdb indicates TRBD1, and absent DNA this call remains unverified. CDR1 and CDR2 from the germline V gene are SGHRS and YFSETQ. The CDR3 spans 14 residues. The CDR3 is CASRRQGRTDTQYF.